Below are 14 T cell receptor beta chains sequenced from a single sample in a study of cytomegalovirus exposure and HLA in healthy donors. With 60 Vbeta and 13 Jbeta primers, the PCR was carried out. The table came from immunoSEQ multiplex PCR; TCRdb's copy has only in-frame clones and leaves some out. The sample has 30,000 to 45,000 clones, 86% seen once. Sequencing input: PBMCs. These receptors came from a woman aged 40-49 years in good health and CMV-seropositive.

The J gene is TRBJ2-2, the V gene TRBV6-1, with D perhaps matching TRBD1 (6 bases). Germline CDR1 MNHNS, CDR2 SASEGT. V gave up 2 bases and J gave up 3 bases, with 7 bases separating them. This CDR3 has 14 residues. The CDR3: CASSEPGDTGELFF. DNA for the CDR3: TGTGCCAGCAGTGAACCAGGGGACACCGGGGAGCTGTTTTTT.

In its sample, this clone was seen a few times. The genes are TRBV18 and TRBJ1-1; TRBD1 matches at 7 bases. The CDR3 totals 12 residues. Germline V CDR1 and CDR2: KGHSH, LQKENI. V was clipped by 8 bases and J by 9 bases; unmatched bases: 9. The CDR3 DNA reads TGTGCCAGCCGGGGGGGGACAGAGAAAGCTTTCTTT. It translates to CASRGGTEKAFF.

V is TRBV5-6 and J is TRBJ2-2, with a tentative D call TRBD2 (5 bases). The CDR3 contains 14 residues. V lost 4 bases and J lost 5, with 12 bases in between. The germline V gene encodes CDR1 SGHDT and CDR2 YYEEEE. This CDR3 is CASSLLPGTGELFF. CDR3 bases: TGTGCCAGCAGCCTCCTCCCGGGGACCGGGGAGCTGTTTTTT.

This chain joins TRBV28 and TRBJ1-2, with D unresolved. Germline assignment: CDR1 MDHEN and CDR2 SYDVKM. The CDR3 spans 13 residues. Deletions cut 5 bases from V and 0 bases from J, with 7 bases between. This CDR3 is CASSTRTNYGYTF. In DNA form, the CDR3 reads TGTGCCAGCAGTACCAGGACTAACTATGGCTACACCTTC.

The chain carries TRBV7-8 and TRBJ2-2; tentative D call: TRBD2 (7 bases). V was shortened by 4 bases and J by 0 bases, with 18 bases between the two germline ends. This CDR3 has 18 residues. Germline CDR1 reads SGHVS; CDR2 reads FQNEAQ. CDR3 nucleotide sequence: TGTGCCAGCAGCTCGCCCTCGGGGGGCCGTCCGAACACCGGGGAGCTGTTTTTT. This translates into CASSSPSGGRPNTGELFF.

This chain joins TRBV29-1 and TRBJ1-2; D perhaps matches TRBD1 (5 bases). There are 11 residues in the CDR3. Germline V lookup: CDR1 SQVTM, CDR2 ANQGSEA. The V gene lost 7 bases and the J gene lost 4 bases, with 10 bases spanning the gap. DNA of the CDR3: TGCAGCGCTGGACACATCTATGGCTACACCTTC. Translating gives CSAGHIYGYTF. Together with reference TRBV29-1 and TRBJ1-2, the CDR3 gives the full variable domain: SAVISQKPSRDICQRGTSLTIQCQVDSQVTMMFWYRQQPGQSLTLIATANQGSEATYESGFVIDKFPISRPNLTFSTLTVSNMSPEDSSIYLCSAGHIYGYTFGSGTRLTVV.

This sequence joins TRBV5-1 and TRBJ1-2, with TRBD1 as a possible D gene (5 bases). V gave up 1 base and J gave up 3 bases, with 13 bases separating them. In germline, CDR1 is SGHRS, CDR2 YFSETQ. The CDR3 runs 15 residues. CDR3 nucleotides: TGCGCCAGCAGCTTGTGGGGGACTTCTGACTATGGCTACACCTTC. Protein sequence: CASSLWGTSDYGYTF.

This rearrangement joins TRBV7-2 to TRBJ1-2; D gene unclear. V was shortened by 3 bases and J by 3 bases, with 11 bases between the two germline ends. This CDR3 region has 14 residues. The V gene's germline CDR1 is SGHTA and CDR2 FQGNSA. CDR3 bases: TGTGCCAGCAGCTTTGGCGGGCGAGACTATGGCTACACCTTC. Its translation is CASSFGGRDYGYTF.

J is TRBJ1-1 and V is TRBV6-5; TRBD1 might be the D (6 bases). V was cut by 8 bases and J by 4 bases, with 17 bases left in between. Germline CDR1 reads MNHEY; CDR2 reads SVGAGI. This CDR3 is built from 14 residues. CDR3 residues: CASLWGGVSTEAFF. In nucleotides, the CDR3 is TGTGCCAGCCTTTGGGGGGGCGTCAGCACTGAAGCTTTCTTT.

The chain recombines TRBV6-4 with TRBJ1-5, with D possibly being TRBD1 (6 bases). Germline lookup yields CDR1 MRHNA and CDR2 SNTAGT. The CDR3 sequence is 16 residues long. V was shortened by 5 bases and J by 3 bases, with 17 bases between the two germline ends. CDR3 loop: CASSPPQTGYNQPQHF. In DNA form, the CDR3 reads TGTGCCAGCAGTCCACCCCAGACAGGCTACAATCAGCCCCAGCATTTT.

The CDR3 reads CASKPGQGGETQYF. Here the CDR3 DNA reads TGTGCCAGCAAACCGGGACAGGGGGGAGAGACCCAGTACTTC. The chain uses TRBV11-2 and TRBJ2-5; 11 positions agree with TRBD1. Per the germline V gene, CDR1 is SGHAT and CDR2 is FQNNGV. There are 14 residues in the CDR3. The ends lost 7 bases at V and 4 bases at J; junction bases unmatched: 5.

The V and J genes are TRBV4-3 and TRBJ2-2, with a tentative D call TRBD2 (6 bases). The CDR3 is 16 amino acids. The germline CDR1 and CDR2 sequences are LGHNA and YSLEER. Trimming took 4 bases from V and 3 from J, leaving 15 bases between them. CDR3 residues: CASSLEPGVDTGELFF. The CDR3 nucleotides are TGCGCCAGCAGCCTCGAGCCGGGGGTGGACACCGGGGAGCTGTTTTTT.

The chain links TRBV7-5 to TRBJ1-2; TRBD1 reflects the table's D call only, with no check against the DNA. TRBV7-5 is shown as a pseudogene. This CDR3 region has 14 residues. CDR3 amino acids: CARSSGVYFYGYTF. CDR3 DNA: TGTGCCAGAAGCTCAGGGGTATATTTCTATGGCTACACCTTC.

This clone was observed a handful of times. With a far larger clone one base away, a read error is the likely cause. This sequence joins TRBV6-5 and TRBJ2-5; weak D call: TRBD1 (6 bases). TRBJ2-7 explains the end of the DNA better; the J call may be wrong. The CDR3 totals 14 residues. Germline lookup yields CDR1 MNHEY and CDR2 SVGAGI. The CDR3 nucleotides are TGTGCCAGCAGTCCTACCGGGACACACTACGAGCAGTACTTC. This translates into CASSPTGTHYEQYF.